Below, 32 T cell receptor beta chains from the same sample are listed, as sequenced in a study of blood T cell repertoires in COVID-19. The repertoire was sequenced with immunoSEQ multiplex PCR; TCRdb's copy has only in-frame clones and lacks some. The sample has around 380,000 clones; around 87% are singletons. Sequencing input: PBMCs or T cells enriched from blood (not recorded which). The source of these receptors is a man aged 25-45 years who had recovered from COVID-19.

The chain employs TRBV18 and TRBJ1-2, with 7 bases identical to TRBD1. V lost 2 bases and J lost 7; bases outside the gene matches: 4. The CDR3 is 13 residues long. Germline assignment: CDR1 KGHSH and CDR2 LQKENI. The CDR3 reads CASSPDRVSGYTF. In DNA form, the CDR3 reads TGTGCCAGCTCACCAGACAGGGTGAGTGGCTACACCTTC.

This chain joins TRBV24-1 and TRBJ2-1; 10 positions match TRBD1. From germline, CDR1 is KGHDR and CDR2 SFDVKD. V was clipped by 6 bases and J by 3 bases; unmatched bases: 4. This CDR3 has 15 amino acids. CDR3 coding DNA: TGTGCCACCAGTTCCCGGACAGGGGGCTACAATGAGCAGTTCTTC. Translating gives CATSSRTGGYNEQFF.

The rearrangement links TRBV2 to TRBJ1-2; no reliable D call. Germline V CDR1 and CDR2: SNHLY, FYNNEI. The CDR3 is 14 residues long. V lost 6 bases, J lost 0 bases, and 11 bases lay in between. The CDR3 loop reads CASRTGFPNYGYTF. The CDR3 DNA reads TGTGCCAGCAGGACCGGGTTCCCTAACTATGGCTACACCTTC. The whole variable domain, remainder taken from reference TRBV2 and TRBJ1-2, is EPEVTQTPSHQVTQMGQEVILRCVPISNHLYFYWYRQILGQKVEFLVSFYNNEISEKSEIFDDQFSVERPDGSNFTLKIRSTKLEDSAMYFCASRTGFPNYGYTFGSGTRLTVV.

The V call is TRBV27, the J call TRBJ2-2; D gene uncertain. The CDR3 consists of 12 residues. Germline V gives CDR1 MNHEY, CDR2 SMNVEV (reference sequence). V gave up 6 bases and J gave up 4 bases, with 6 bases separating them. The CDR3 region is CASRGFTGELFF. The DNA for the CDR3 is TGTGCCAGCAGGGGCTTCACCGGGGAGCTGTTTTTT.

V usage is TRBV19 and J usage is TRBJ2-7; 10 positions agree with TRBD2. The CDR3 covers 15 residues. The germline V gene encodes CDR1 LNHDA and CDR2 SQIVND (reference sequence). Trimming cost V 3 bases and J 2 bases; bases outside gene matches: 4. The CDR3 spells CASSMGSGGAYEQYF. The CDR3 region has the DNA TGTGCCAGTAGTATGGGAAGCGGGGGGGCCTACGAGCAGTACTTC.

The chain is built from TRBV5-5 and TRBJ2-1; D not certain. Looked up from germline, CDR1 is SGHKS and CDR2 is YYEKEE (reference sequence). V was shortened by 4 bases and J by 0 bases, with 11 bases between the two germline ends. This CDR3 spans 15 amino acids. The CDR3 protein is CASSPSSVSYNEQFF. CDR3 nucleotides: TGTGCCAGCAGCCCCTCATCGGTCTCCTACAATGAGCAGTTCTTC.

The chain carries TRBV10-3 and TRBJ2-6; TRBD1 is a possible D gene (5 bases). V lost 8 bases to trimming and J lost 0 bases, with 14 bases between them. The CDR3 extends over 16 amino acids. Germline V gives CDR1 ENHRY, CDR2 SYGVKD. CDR3 DNA sequence: TGTGCCATCGGAAAAGGGGTGCTCTCTGGGGCCAACGTCCTGACTTTC. It translates to CAIGKGVLSGANVLTF.

This clone was recorded only once. The V and J genes are TRBV4-1 and TRBJ1-2, with TRBD1 identical over 11 bases. The V gene's germline CDR1 is MGHRA and CDR2 YSYEKL. The CDR3 has 21 amino acids. The V gene end was trimmed by 0 bases and the J gene end by 0 bases; junction bases not matched to a gene: 15. The CDR3, as DNA: TGCGCCAGCAGCCAAGATAGTATCGTGAGGACAGGGGGCCCTGCTAACTATGGCTACACCTTC. It yields the protein CASSQDSIVRTGGPANYGYTF.

The V gene is TRBV2, the J gene TRBJ1-1, with a tentative D call TRBD1 (6 bases). Trimming took 7 bases from V and 6 from J, leaving 15 bases between them. Germline CDR1 and CDR2: SNHLY and FYNNEI. The CDR3 is 13 amino acids. The CDR3 DNA follows: TGTGCCAGCAAACCCCAGGGGAAAGCTGAAGCTTTCTTT. It is translated as CASKPQGKAEAFF.

The chain joins TRBV7-9 to TRBJ1-2; 7 nucleotides match TRBD1. After removal of 1 base from V and 4 bases from J, the junction contained 3 bases not matched to a gene. CDR1 SEHNR and CDR2 FQNEAQ come from the germline V gene (reference sequence). This CDR3 contains 14 residues. The CDR3 reads CASSLGQGSYGYTF. The DNA of the CDR3 is TGTGCCAGCAGCTTAGGACAGGGAAGCTATGGCTACACCTTC.

This clone has just a few counts. This chain joins TRBV2 and TRBJ1-2, with TRBD1 identical over 9 bases. The ends lost 3 bases at V and 8 bases at J; junction bases unmatched: 4. This CDR3 comprises 13 residues. Germline CDR1 reads SNHLY; CDR2 reads FYNNEI. The CDR3 region is CASSERDRVGYTF. The CDR3 nucleotides are TGTGCCAGCAGTGAGCGGGACAGGGTAGGCTACACCTTC. Using reference TRBV2 and TRBJ1-2 for the parts outside the CDR3, the full variable domain is EPEVTQTPSHQVTQMGQEVILRCVPISNHLYFYWYRQILGQKVEFLVSFYNNEISEKSEIFDDQFSVERPDGSNFTLKIRSTKLEDSAMYFCASSERDRVGYTFGSGTRLTVV.

The chain uses TRBV6-5 and TRBJ2-6; tentatively, D is TRBD2 (5 bases). V shed 5 bases and J shed 0 bases, with 8 bases lying between them. This CDR3 has 15 residues. CDR1 and CDR2 (germline): MNHEY, SVGAGI. The CDR3 coding sequence is TGTGCCAGCAGTCGGAGGTACTCTGGGGCCAACGTCCTGACTTTC. Its translation is CASSRRYSGANVLTF.

This chain joins TRBV5-8 and TRBJ2-4; D unresolved. The CDR3 is made up of 20 amino acids. V was clipped by 2 bases and J by 0 bases, with 24 bases between them. Per the germline V gene, CDR1 is SGHTS and CDR2 is YDEGEE. The CDR3 reads CASSLKSAVTSRLAKNIQYF. DNA of the CDR3: TGTGCCAGCAGCTTAAAGTCGGCGGTTACCAGTCGACTAGCCAAAAACATTCAGTACTTC.

This clone appeared once. The chain uses TRBV7-8 and TRBJ1-6, with 8 bases identical to TRBD1. This CDR3 comprises 15 residues. The V gene end was trimmed by 5 bases and the J gene end by 7 bases; junction bases not matched to a gene: 7. Germline V CDR1 and CDR2: SGHVS, FQNEAQ. The CDR3 loop reads CASSHSRGRNSPLHF. CDR3 nucleotides: TGTGCCAGCAGCCATAGCAGGGGGCGGAATTCACCCCTCCACTTT.

This rearrangement joins TRBV7-8 to TRBJ2-4; possibly TRBD2 for D (5 bases). The CDR3 runs 14 residues. The germline V gene has CDR1 SGHVS and CDR2 FQNEAQ. Trimming took 0 bases from V and 9 from J, leaving 12 bases between them. This CDR3 is CASSLAGDVSIQYF. As DNA, the CDR3 is TGTGCCAGCAGCTTAGCGGGAGATGTTAGCATTCAGTACTTC. The variable domain in full, completed from reference TRBV7-8 and TRBJ2-4, reads GAGVSQSPRYKVAKRGQDVALRCDPISGHVSLFWYQQALGQGPEFLTYFQNEAQLDKSGLPSDRFFAERPEGSVSTLKIQRTQQEDSAVYLCASSLAGDVSIQYFGAGTRLSVL.

This clone has a single count. The rearrangement joins TRBV19 to TRBJ1-1; no firm D call. V was trimmed by 6 bases and J by 1 base, leaving 12 bases between them. The CDR3 covers 14 residues. Germline CDR1 reads LNHDA; CDR2 reads SQIVND (reference sequence). CDR3 region: CASRTTRQNTEAFF. CDR3 in DNA: TGTGCCAGTAGAACAACTCGACAGAACACTGAAGCTTTCTTT.

CDR3 bases: TGTGCCAGCACCGCGGTTGCGGGGGGTTTCTATGGCTACACCTTC. Protein: CASTAVAGGFYGYTF. The chain is built from TRBV7-2 and TRBJ1-2; tentatively, D is TRBD1 (5 bases). The CDR3 runs 15 residues. Germline V gene sequence: CDR1 SGHTA, CDR2 FQGNSA. V lost 7 bases and J 4 bases, leaving 19 bases between the germline ends.

J is TRBJ1-4 and V is TRBV29-1; TRBD1 matches at 9 bases. Trimming at V came to 7 bases and at J to 7 bases, leaving 7 bases not matched to a gene. This CDR3 has 13 residues. Germline V CDR1 and CDR2: SQVTM, ANQGSEA. The CDR3 nucleotides read TGCAGCGCCGACAGGGGGATGGGTGAAAAACTGTTTTTT. Translated: CSADRGMGEKLFF.

The V gene is TRBV6-5, the J gene TRBJ2-3, with D possibly TRBD1 on 6 matching bases. The CDR3 contains 14 residues. CDR1 is MNHEY and CDR2 is SVGAGI in the germline V gene. V gave up 1 base and J gave up 5 bases, with 10 bases separating them. CDR3 nucleotide sequence: TGTGCCAGCAGTTACTTAACAGGGAGAGATACGCAGTATTTT. Its translation is CASSYLTGRDTQYF.

CDR3 sequence (DNA): TGTGCCAGCAGTTTATTAGTGAACACTGAAGCTTTCTTT. The encoded protein is CASSLLVNTEAFF. The V and J genes are TRBV12-3 or TRBV12-4 and TRBJ1-1; the D is unclear. V was cut by 2 bases and J by 0 bases, with 4 bases left in between. This CDR3 region has 13 residues.

The chain is built from TRBV7-8 and TRBJ1-4; maybe TRBD1 (6 bases). The germline V gene encodes CDR1 SGHVS and CDR2 FQNEAQ. V shed 5 bases and J shed 1 base, with 11 bases lying between them. The CDR3 covers 15 residues. The CDR3 DNA follows: TGTGCCAGCAGCCCAGGGGACCTAACTAATGAAAAACTGTTTTTT. This codes for CASSPGDLTNEKLFF.

The rearrangement joins TRBV28 to TRBJ1-6, with TRBD1 identical over 8 bases. The CDR3 extends over 17 amino acids. In germline, CDR1 is MDHEN, CDR2 SYDVKM. The trim removed 5 bases at V and 4 bases at J, leaving 10 bases unmatched. The CDR3 bases are TGTGCCAGCAGTCTCCCCGGGACAGGACTGTATAATTCACCCCTCCACTTT. This translates into CASSLPGTGLYNSPLHF.

CDR3 bases: TGTGCCAGCAGCTTGATGCGGGACAGGTCCGAAGAGACCCAGTACTTC. Translating gives CASSLMRDRSEETQYF. The J gene is TRBJ2-5, the V gene TRBV5-5; 8 bases agree with TRBD1. After removal of 1 base from V and 3 bases from J, the junction contained 8 bases not matched to a gene. Germline CDR1 SGHKS, CDR2 YYEKEE (reference sequence). The CDR3 runs to 16 residues.

Comments on this clone: At the DNA level, this CDR3 is encoded by other sequences in the same sample as well. The V and J genes are TRBV6-5 and TRBJ2-7; the D gene is possibly TRBD1 (6 bases). The CDR3 runs 13 residues. Germline values: CDR1 MNHEY, CDR2 SVGAGI. V shed 3 bases and J shed 2 bases, with 8 bases lying between them. The CDR3 DNA sequence: TGTGCCAGCAGTTATCGACAGGCCTACGAGCAGTACTTC. Protein sequence: CASSYRQAYEQYF.

CDR3 DNA: TGTGCCAGCAGCCCCACGGCGGGAAAAGGCTACGAGCAGTACTTC. This gives the protein CASSPTAGKGYEQYF. The chain joins TRBV11-2 to TRBJ2-7; a possible D gene is TRBD2 (6 bases). The V end was cut by 5 bases, the J end by 3 bases, with 17 bases between. CDR1 is SGHAT, CDR2 FQNNGV, per germline. CDR3 length: 15 residues.

The chain joins TRBV19 to TRBJ1-2; no clear D gene. The V gene's germline CDR1 is LNHDA and CDR2 SQIVND (reference sequence). The V and J ends lost 3 bases and 4 bases respectively, with 6 bases between them. The CDR3 covers 12 residues. CDR3 sequence reads: CASSIIGYGYTF. Written as DNA, the CDR3 is TGTGCCAGTAGTATTATCGGCTATGGCTACACCTTC.

V and J are TRBV30 and TRBJ1-2; D uncertain. This CDR3 comprises 16 residues. Trimming stripped 2 bases from V and 4 bases from J, with 20 bases between. Germline V gene lookup returns CDR1 GTSNPN and CDR2 SVGIG (reference sequence). The CDR3 loop is CAWSPLERVGPYGYTF. CDR3 sequence (DNA): TGTGCCTGGAGTCCACTCGAGAGGGTAGGGCCCTATGGCTACACCTTC.

This clone has a handful of counts. An end of the junction differs from the germline gene, which may be a read error. This CDR3 is CASNLGLNNSPLHF. The CDR3 nucleotides read TGTGCCAGCAACTTAGGACTTAATAATTCACCCCTCCACTTT. The chain carries TRBV11-2 and TRBJ1-6; D unresolved. CDR1 and CDR2 from the germline V gene are SGHAT and FQNNGV. The length of the CDR3 is 14 residues.

The rearrangement uses TRBV19 and TRBJ2-7; TRBD1 aligns across 8 bases. CDR3 length equals 14 residues. CDR1 is LNHDA and CDR2 is SQIVND in the germline V gene (reference sequence). The trim removed 5 bases at V and 5 bases at J, leaving 8 bases unmatched. The CDR3 sequence is CASSGQGFVDEQYF. In DNA, the CDR3 is TGTGCCAGTAGTGGACAGGGCTTCGTTGACGAGCAGTACTTC.

The chain employs TRBV7-2 and TRBJ1-2; D unresolved. CDR3 length: 13 residues. V was pared by 5 bases and J by 4 bases, with 11 bases between. The germline gives CDR1 SGHTA, CDR2 FQGNSA. Written as DNA, the CDR3 is TGTGCCAGCAGCCCGACTGCCAGCTATGGCTACACCTTC. Translation gives CASSPTASYGYTF. Full variable domain (missing parts from reference TRBV7-2 and TRBJ1-2): GAGVSQSPSNKVTEKGKDVELRCDPISGHTALYWYRQSLGQGLEFLIYFQGNSAPDKSGLPSDRFSAERTGGSVSTLTIQRTQQEDSAVYLCASSPTASYGYTFGSGTRLTVV.

J is TRBJ1-4 and V is TRBV4-3; a possible D gene is TRBD1 (5 bases). V was clipped by 0 bases and J by 14 bases, with 10 bases between them. Per germline, CDR1 LGHNA and CDR2 YSLEER. The CDR3 length is 12 residues. In DNA, the CDR3 is TGCGCCAGCAGCCAAGAAGCAGGGAGGCTGTTTTTT. It specifies CASSQEAGRLFF.

The chain uses TRBV7-9 and TRBJ1-1; D gene ambiguous. V lost 1 base and J lost 9, with 9 bases in between. Germline V gene lookup returns CDR1 SEHNR and CDR2 FQNEAQ (reference sequence). This CDR3 is built from 12 residues. CDR3 sequence reads: CASSLEVGKAFF. The CDR3 coding sequence is TGTGCCAGCAGCTTAGAGGTGGGCAAAGCTTTCTTT. The variable domain in full, with the rest retrieved from reference TRBV7-9 and TRBJ1-1, is DTGVSQNPRHKITKRGQNVTFRCDPISEHNRLYWYRQTLGQGPEFLTYFQNEAQLEKSRLLSDRFSAERPKGSFSTLEIQRTEQGDSAMYLCASSLEVGKAFFGQGTRLTVV.